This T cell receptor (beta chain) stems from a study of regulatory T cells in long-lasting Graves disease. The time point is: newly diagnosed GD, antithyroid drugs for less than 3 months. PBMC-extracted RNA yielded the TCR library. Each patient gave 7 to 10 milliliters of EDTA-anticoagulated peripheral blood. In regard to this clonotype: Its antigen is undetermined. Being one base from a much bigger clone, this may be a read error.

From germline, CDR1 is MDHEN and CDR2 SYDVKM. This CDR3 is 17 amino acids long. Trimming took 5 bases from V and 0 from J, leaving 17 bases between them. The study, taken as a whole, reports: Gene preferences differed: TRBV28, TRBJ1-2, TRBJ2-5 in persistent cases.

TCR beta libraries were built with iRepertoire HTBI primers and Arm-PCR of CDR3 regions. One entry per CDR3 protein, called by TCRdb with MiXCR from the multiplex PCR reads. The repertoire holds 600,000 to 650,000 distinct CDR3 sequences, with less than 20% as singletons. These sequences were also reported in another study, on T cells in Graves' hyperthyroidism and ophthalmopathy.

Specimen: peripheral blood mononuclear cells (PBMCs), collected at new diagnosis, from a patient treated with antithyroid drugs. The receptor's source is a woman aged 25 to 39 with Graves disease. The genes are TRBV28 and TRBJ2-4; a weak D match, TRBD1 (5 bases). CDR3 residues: CASSHRSSGIAKNIQYF. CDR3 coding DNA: TGTGCCAGCAGTCACAGGAGCTCAGGGATAGCCAAAAACATTCAGTACTTC.